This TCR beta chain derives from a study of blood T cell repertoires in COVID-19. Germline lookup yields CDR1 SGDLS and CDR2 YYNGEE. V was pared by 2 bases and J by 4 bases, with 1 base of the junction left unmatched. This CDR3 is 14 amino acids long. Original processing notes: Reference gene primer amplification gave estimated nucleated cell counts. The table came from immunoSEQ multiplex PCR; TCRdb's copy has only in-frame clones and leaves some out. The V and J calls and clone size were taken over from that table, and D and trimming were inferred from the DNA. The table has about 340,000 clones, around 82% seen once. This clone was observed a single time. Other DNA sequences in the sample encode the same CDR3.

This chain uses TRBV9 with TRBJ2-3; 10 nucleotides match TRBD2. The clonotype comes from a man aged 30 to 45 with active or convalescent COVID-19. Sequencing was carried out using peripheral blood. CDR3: CASSVGLAADTQYF. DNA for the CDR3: TGTGCCAGCAGCGTCGGACTAGCGGCAGATACGCAGTATTTT.